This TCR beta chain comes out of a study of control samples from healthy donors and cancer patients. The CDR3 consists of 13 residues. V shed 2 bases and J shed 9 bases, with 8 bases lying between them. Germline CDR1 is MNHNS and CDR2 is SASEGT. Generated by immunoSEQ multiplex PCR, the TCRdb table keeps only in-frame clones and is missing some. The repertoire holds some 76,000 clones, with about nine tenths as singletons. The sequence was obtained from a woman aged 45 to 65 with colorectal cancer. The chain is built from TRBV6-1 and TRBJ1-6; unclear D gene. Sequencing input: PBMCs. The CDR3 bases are TGTGCCAGCAGTGAATCGGGGAGTTCACCCCTCCACTTT. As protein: CASSESGSSPLHF.